These 27 T cell receptor beta chains share one sample of origin, sequenced in a study of blood T cell repertoires in COVID-19. The table came from immunoSEQ multiplex PCR; TCRdb's copy has only in-frame clones and leaves some out. The sample carries around 100,000 clones, 90% recorded once. Input material: peripheral blood. The receptors originated from a man in his forties or fifties with acute or convalescent COVID-19.

This chain links TRBV27 with TRBJ2-1; 7 bases are a match to TRBD1. The V segment lost 6 bases and the J segment 8 bases; nucleotides outside the gene matches: 10. Germline CDR1 MNHEY, CDR2 SMNVEV (reference sequence). This CDR3 has 14 amino acids. In DNA form, the CDR3 reads TGTGCCAGCAGCCCGGGACAGAAGGCCTATGAGCAGTTCTTC. This gives the protein CASSPGQKAYEQFF.

The chain carries TRBV24-1 and TRBJ2-5; TRBD2 matches 13 bases. V shed 4 bases and J 5 bases; nucleotides not matched to a gene: 6. This CDR3 has 16 amino acids. Germline CDR1 KGHDR, CDR2 SFDVKD. CDR3 residues: CATSDPLAGGRETQYF. The CDR3 region has the DNA TGTGCCACCAGTGACCCACTAGCGGGAGGGCGGGAGACCCAGTACTTC.

The chain has TRBV24-1 and TRBJ2-3; 9 nucleotides line up with TRBD2. The germline gives CDR1 KGHDR, CDR2 SFDVKD. V was pared by 2 bases and J by 6 bases, with 8 bases of the junction left unmatched. The CDR3 is 16 residues long. As DNA, the CDR3 is TGTGCCACCAGTGATTCACGAGCGGGAGGCAAGGATACGCAGTATTTT. It translates to CATSDSRAGGKDTQYF.

The chain combines TRBV5-6 with TRBJ2-7; TRBD2 might be the D (6 bases). The length of the CDR3 is 12 residues. Germline V CDR1 and CDR2: SGHDT, YYEEEE. Trimming took off 6 bases at V and 5 bases at J, with 12 bases between the two ends. The CDR3 DNA follows: TGTGCCAGCATTGCGGGGCCCAACGAGCAGTACTTC. It translates to CASIAGPNEQYF.

This sequence joins TRBV19 and TRBJ1-2; D may be TRBD1 (5 bases). V shed 6 bases and J shed 0 bases, with 14 bases lying between them. The CDR3 has 15 amino acids. Germline-derived CDR1 and CDR2 are LNHDA and SQIVND (reference sequence). The chain's CDR3 is CASSHTGPPNYGYTF. The CDR3 bases are TGTGCCAGTAGCCATACAGGACCGCCTAACTATGGCTACACCTTC.

V and J are TRBV5-5 and TRBJ2-3, with a tentative D call TRBD2 (6 bases). V was trimmed by 0 bases and J by 3 bases, leaving 11 bases between them. The CDR3 extends over 15 amino acids. Germline CDR1 and CDR2: SGHKS and YYEKEE (reference sequence). Here the CDR3 DNA reads TGTGCCAGCAGCTTGGGGCGAGGGAGGACAGATACGCAGTATTTT. It specifies CASSLGRGRTDTQYF.

J is TRBJ1-2 and V is TRBV4-3; 7 bases fit TRBD1. The germline V gene encodes CDR1 LGHNA and CDR2 YSLEER. Unmatched junction bases numbered 9, after V lost 4 bases and J lost 4 bases. This CDR3 is 15 amino acids long. The CDR3 coding sequence is TGCGCCAGCAGCCGAGTAGGGGGCGCGGGCTATGGCTACACCTTC. This translates into CASSRVGGAGYGYTF.

The chain carries TRBV27 and TRBJ2-7, with TRBD2 matching over 10 bases. The CDR3 runs to 15 residues. V trimming: 3 bases; J trimming: 1 base; junction bases outside the gene matches: 3. Germline values: CDR1 MNHEY, CDR2 SMNVEV (reference sequence). This CDR3 reads CASSFLAGGSYEQYF. CDR3 coding DNA: TGTGCCAGCAGTTTTTTAGCGGGGGGTTCCTACGAGCAGTACTTC.

The V gene is TRBV20-1, the J gene TRBJ1-1, with TRBD1 matching 7 bases. This CDR3 spans 11 amino acids. The germline CDR1 and CDR2 sequences are DFQATT and SNEGSKA (reference sequence). J was trimmed by 5 bases and V by 6 bases; bases with no gene match: 3. Written as DNA, the CDR3 is TGCAGTGCAGACAGGGAAACTGAAGCTTTCTTT. Protein: CSADRETEAFF.

The chain carries TRBV7-9 and TRBJ2-7, with TRBD1 identical over 10 bases. V shed 4 bases and J 0 bases; nucleotides not matched to a gene: 3. Germline assignment: CDR1 SEHNR and CDR2 FQNEAQ (reference sequence). This CDR3 is 15 amino acids long. Written as DNA, the CDR3 is TGTGCCAGCAGCTCAAGGACAGGGGGCTCCTACGAGCAGTACTTC. Translation gives CASSSRTGGSYEQYF.

The CDR3: CASSPGVGGGYNEQFF. The CDR3 DNA reads as TGTGCCAGCAGCCCGGGGGTTGGCGGGGGTTACAATGAGCAGTTCTTC. J is TRBJ2-1 and V is TRBV5-4; the match to TRBD2 covers 7 bases. J lost 4 bases, V lost 4 bases, and 11 bases had no gene match. The germline V gene encodes CDR1 SGHNT and CDR2 YYREEE (reference sequence). This CDR3 region has 16 residues.

The chain is built from TRBV11-3 and TRBJ1-2; D not resolved. With 3 bases removed from V and 8 bases from J, the gap between germline ends came to 13 bases. The CDR3 runs to 13 residues. The germline gives CDR1 SGHNT, CDR2 YENEEA. CDR3 loop: CASSLGRVGGYTF. The DNA of the CDR3 is TGTGCCAGCAGCTTGGGGAGGGTCGGAGGCTACACCTTC. The entire variable domain, with the rest obtained from reference TRBV11-3 and TRBJ1-2, is as follows: EAGVVQSPRYKIIEKKQPVAFWCNPISGHNTLYWYLQNLGQGPELLIRYENEEAVDDSQLPKDRFSAERLKGVDSTLKIQPAELGDSAVYLCASSLGRVGGYTFGSGTRLTVV.

V usage is TRBV5-1 and J usage is TRBJ2-3; TRBD2 matches at 14 bases. J lost 2 bases, V lost 2 bases, and 7 bases had no gene match. CDR3 length: 18 amino acids. Germline CDR1 SGHRS, CDR2 YFSETQ. The CDR3 here is CASSFGVTSGRATDTQYF. The CDR3 nucleotides are TGCGCCAGCAGCTTTGGGGTGACTAGCGGGAGGGCCACAGATACGCAGTATTTT.

V is TRBV14 and J is TRBJ1-6, with D maybe TRBD1 (5 bases). Trimming pared 0 bases from V and 0 bases from J, leaving 15 bases between. There are 19 residues in the CDR3. The germline gives CDR1 SGHDN, CDR2 FVKESK. CDR3 nucleotides: TGTGCCAGCAGCCAAGAAGGGGCCAGACCGAGCTCCTATAATTCACCCCTCCACTTT. Translation gives CASSQEGARPSSYNSPLHF.

The V gene is TRBV6-5, the J gene TRBJ1-2; D unresolved. V lost 6 bases and J 2 bases, leaving 10 bases between the germline ends. The CDR3 has 13 residues. Per germline, CDR1 MNHEY and CDR2 SVGAGI. The CDR3 protein is CASSSHLNYGYTF. CDR3 in DNA: TGTGCCAGCAGCTCACATCTCAACTATGGCTACACCTTC.

The chain recombines TRBV6-1 with TRBJ2-1, with TRBD2 identical over 14 bases. The J segment lost 4 bases and the V segment lost 8 bases, leaving 16 bases of the junction unmatched. This CDR3 is built from 19 residues. Germline CDR1 and CDR2: MNHNS and SASEGT. The DNA for the CDR3 is TGTGCCAGCGGCGAAGCGGGACTAGCGGGGGCCACCGGGTACAATGAGCAGTTCTTC. Translation gives CASGEAGLAGATGYNEQFF.

The chain joins TRBV12-3 or TRBV12-4 to TRBJ1-1; D perhaps matches TRBD1 (5 bases). The CDR3 is 13 residues long. Trimming removed 7 bases at V and 5 bases at J, with 14 bases between. The CDR3 sequence is CASTRVAWTEAFF. CDR3 in DNA: TGTGCCAGCACCAGGGTTGCCTGGACTGAAGCTTTCTTT.

This chain joins TRBV18 and TRBJ2-1; 9 nucleotides agree with TRBD2. The ends lost 4 bases at V and 0 bases at J; junction bases unmatched: 1. CDR3 length: 15 amino acids. Germline assignment: CDR1 KGHSH and CDR2 LQKENI. Written as DNA, the CDR3 is TGTGCCAGCTCACGAGCGGGAGGCTCCTACAATGAGCAGTTCTTC. Translation gives CASSRAGGSYNEQFF.

This chain connects TRBV5-4 to TRBJ2-5; 9 bases fit TRBD1. The CDR3 is 13 amino acids. From germline, CDR1 is SGHNT and CDR2 YYREEE (reference sequence). Trimming cost V 9 bases and J 5 bases; bases outside gene matches: 8. The chain's CDR3 is CATKQGAMETQYF. In DNA, the CDR3 is TGTGCCACTAAACAGGGGGCTATGGAGACCCAGTACTTC.

The rearrangement uses TRBV6-5 and TRBJ2-1; weak D call: TRBD2 (6 bases). This CDR3 is built from 16 residues. Germline CDR1 reads MNHEY; CDR2 reads SVGAGI. V was shortened by 3 bases and J by 5 bases, with 17 bases between the two germline ends. CDR3 sequence: CASSYAWSGPNNEQFF. CDR3 coding DNA: TGTGCCAGCAGTTATGCCTGGAGCGGGCCTAACAATGAGCAGTTCTTC.

This clone showed up just a few times. The V gene is TRBV27, the J gene TRBJ1-2; D is unresolved. CDR1 and CDR2 (germline): MNHEY, SMNVEV (reference sequence). The CDR3 spans 14 residues. Trimming removed 3 bases from V and 4 bases from J, with 12 bases in between. Here the CDR3 DNA reads TGTGCCAGCAGTTTCAACAGTTTTGGCTATGGCTACACCTTC. Its translation: CASSFNSFGYGYTF.

This sequence joins TRBV28 and TRBJ1-4; maybe TRBD1 (5 bases). The CDR3 runs to 15 residues. Per germline, CDR1 MDHEN and CDR2 SYDVKM. Trimming pared 7 bases from V and 4 bases from J, leaving 16 bases between. The CDR3 DNA reads TGTGCCAGCAACCCCGCGGGGGGGGTTAATGAAAAACTGTTTTTT. Protein product: CASNPAGGVNEKLFF. Complete variable domain (other parts from reference TRBV28 and TRBJ1-4): DVKVTQSSRYLVKRTGEKVFLECVQDMDHENMFWYRQDPGLGLRLIYFSYDVKMKEKGDIPEGYSVSREKKERFSLILESASTNQTSMYLCASNPAGGVNEKLFFGSGTQLSVL.

J is TRBJ2-3 and V is TRBV19; 8 nucleotides agree with TRBD2. This CDR3 has 13 residues. V shed 5 bases, J shed 7 bases, and the junction held 5 bases outside the gene matches. Looked up from germline, CDR1 is LNHDA and CDR2 is SQIVND (reference sequence). The CDR3 sequence: CASSAGLGYTQYF. The CDR3 region has the DNA TGTGCCAGTAGTGCGGGACTAGGCTATACGCAGTATTTT.

The table lists this clone with a count of one. The chain uses TRBV6-5 and TRBJ2-6; no reliable D call. CDR1 and CDR2 (germline): MNHEY, SVGAGI. V was shortened by 7 bases and J by 2 bases, with 6 bases between the two germline ends. This CDR3 comprises 13 residues. This CDR3 is CASTSAGANVLTF. The CDR3 region has the DNA TGTGCCAGCACCTCGGCTGGGGCCAACGTCCTGACTTTC.

In its sample, this clone was seen a few times. This chain connects TRBV19 to TRBJ2-1; the D is unclear. This CDR3 spans 17 amino acids. CDR1 is LNHDA, CDR2 SQIVND, per germline (reference sequence). The V gene lost 3 bases and the J gene lost 6 bases, with 21 bases spanning the gap. CDR3 loop: CASSMGQALAVFNEQFF. The CDR3 coding sequence is TGTGCCAGTAGTATGGGTCAGGCACTTGCCGTATTCAATGAGCAGTTCTTC.

The table lists this clone with a count of one. The chain combines TRBV7-2 with TRBJ2-1, with TRBD1 matching 9 bases. Germline CDR1 and CDR2: SGHTA and FQGNSA. The CDR3 loop spans 14 amino acids. Unmatched junction bases numbered 4, after V lost 4 bases and J lost 6 bases. CDR3 sequence reads: CASSSTGGTNEQFF. Written as DNA, the CDR3 is TGTGCCAGCAGCTCGACAGGGGGAACCAATGAGCAGTTCTTC.

The rearrangement links TRBV18 to TRBJ2-7; TRBD1 aligns across 11 bases. V lost 3 bases to trimming and J lost 6 bases; unmatched junction nucleotides: 7. The CDR3 has 15 amino acids. Germline loops: CDR1 KGHSH, CDR2 LQKENI. The CDR3 sequence is CASSPTRDRGAEQYF. CDR3 nucleotides: TGTGCCAGCTCACCGACCAGGGACAGGGGGGCCGAGCAGTACTTC.